Listed below are T cell receptor beta chains from one sample, sequenced in a study of STAT5B mutations in CD4+ large granular lymphocyte leukemia. TCRdb's table, derived via immunoSEQ multiplex PCR, lists solely in-frame clones and lacks some. The sample has about 33,000 clones, 80% to 90% seen once. The sample comprised CD4+ T cells from blood buffy coats. The receptors derive from a human donor in good health. Both conserved end residues are part of each CDR3. A D gene is named only where the DNA matches it firmly. Clone size is not always given. Where it is, it says once, few, many or a class for expanded clones.

J gene	clone size	V gene	D gene	CDR3 length	CDR3 DNA	CDR3 protein
TRBJ2-1	NA	TRBV4-3	NA	16	TGCGCCAGCAGCCAAGATGGGGCGGGCCTCTACAATGAGCAGTTCTTC	CASSQDGAGLYNEQFF
TRBJ2-7	NA	TRBV5-1	TRBD2	16	TGCGCCAGCAGCTGGATCTCCGGGACTAGCTATCGCGAGCAGTACTTC	CASSWISGTSYREQYF
TRBJ2-7	NA	TRBV6-6	TRBD2	15	TGTGCCAGCAGGATAAAACTAGCGGGAGTCTACGAGCAGTACTTC	CASRIKLAGVYEQYF
TRBJ2-4	NA	TRBV15	NA	16	TGTGCCACCAGCAGTCCCCCAGGGTTGGCCAAAAACATTCAGTACTTC	CATSSPPGLAKNIQYF
TRBJ1-5	NA	TRBV2	NA	15	TGTGCCAGCAGTGAAGAGGGGGGTAGCAATCAGCCCCAGCATTTT	CASSEEGGSNQPQHF
TRBJ2-7	NA	TRBV5-4	NA	16	TGTGCCAGCAGCTTGGGAGAGAGGGCCTACTCCTACGAGCAGTACTTC	CASSLGERAYSYEQYF
TRBJ2-1	NA	TRBV29-1	NA	11	TGCAGCGTTGAAGATTCCCAGAGTGGGATCTTC	CSVEDSQSGIF
TRBJ2-1	NA	TRBV7-2	NA	14	TGTGCCAGCAGCCTATCCCGGGGAGACGATGAGCAGTTCTTC	CASSLSRGDDEQFF
TRBJ2-1	once	TRBV4-2	TRBD2	16	TGTGCCAGCAGCCTCCTCAGTAGCGGGGGCTACAATGAGCAGTTCTTC	CASSLLSSGGYNEQFF
TRBJ2-5	NA	TRBV28	TRBD2	17	TGTGCCAGCAGTTCCCCCGGACGGGGGGGGTACCAAGAGACCCAGTACTTC	CASSSPGRGGYQETQYF
TRBJ2-2	NA	TRBV19	NA	14	TGTGCCAGTAAGCCAGGAAGGAACACCGGGGAGCTGTTTTTT	CASKPGRNTGELFF
TRBJ2-7	once	TRBV19	NA	13	TGTGCCAGTAGTTGGAGAGGGGCCTACGAGCAGTACTTC	CASSWRGAYEQYF
TRBJ2-1	NA	TRBV18	TRBD1	15	TGTGCCAGCTCAGCACAGGGGAGCTCCTACAATGAGCAGTTCTTC	CASSAQGSSYNEQFF
TRBJ2-2	NA	TRBV11-2	NA	15	TGTGCCAGCAGCCCGACCCGACAGACCACCGGGGAGCTGTTTTTT	CASSPTRQTTGELFF
TRBJ1-4	NA	TRBV30	TRBD1	14	TGTGCCTTCTATCCGGGACAGGGTGCTGAAAAACTGTTTTTT	CAFYPGQGAEKLFF
TRBJ2-2	NA	TRBV19	TRBD2	15	TGTGCCAGTACCTTCTACGGGGGGGACACCGGGGAGCTGTTTTTT	CASTFYGGDTGELFF
TRBJ1-2	once	TRBV28	NA	16	TGTGCCAGCAGTTTAAATGGGGCAGGGAAAAACTATGGCTACACCTTC	CASSLNGAGKNYGYTF
TRBJ1-1	NA	TRBV5-1	NA	14	TGCGCCAGCAGCCTGCTGGGTTCGGGCACTGAAGCTTTCTTT	CASSLLGSGTEAFF
TRBJ1-2	NA	TRBV6-1	NA	14	TGTGCCAGCTCCCTAGGGGGTATTGACTATGGCTACACCTTC	CASSLGGIDYGYTF
TRBJ2-7	NA	TRBV5-1	NA	19	TGCGCCAGCAGCTTGTCCCCCAGGGCAGACATGGTTCCGGATTACGAGCAGTACTTC	CASSLSPRADMVPDYEQYF
TRBJ2-5	NA	TRBV6-5	NA	15	TGTGCCAGCAGTCAGCCACTAGCAGGCCAAGAGACCCAGTACTTC	CASSQPLAGQETQYF
TRBJ2-3	NA	TRBV7-9	TRBD2	17	TGTGCCAGCAGCCCAGGGGTTGCGGGAGGGCCTACAGATACGCAGTATTTT	CASSPGVAGGPTDTQYF
TRBJ1-1	NA	TRBV28	NA	14	TGTGCCAGCAGTATGCTCAGGGTGGCCACTGAAGCTTTCTTT	CASSMLRVATEAFF
TRBJ2-7	NA	TRBV5-4	NA	13	TGTGCCAGCAGCTTGGAATATGGGACAGAGCAGTACTTC	CASSLEYGTEQYF
TRBJ2-7	NA	TRBV7-2	NA	12	TGTGCCAGCAGCTTAAAAGTCTACGAGCAGTACTTC	CASSLKVYEQYF
TRBJ1-4	NA	TRBV7-2	NA	16	TGTGCCAGCAGCTTAGCGGTGGGGCAGGGAAGTGAAAAACTGTTTTTT	CASSLAVGQGSEKLFF
TRBJ1-2	NA	TRBV5-4	NA	15	TGTGCCAGCAGCTTGGTGGAGGGCGCTAACTATGGCTACACCTTC	CASSLVEGANYGYTF
TRBJ2-7	NA	TRBV27	TRBD2	17	TGTGCCAGCAGTTTATCCCCTCATATAGCGGGAGGGTACGAGCAGTACTTC	CASSLSPHIAGGYEQYF
TRBJ2-5	NA	TRBV19	TRBD2	14	TGTGCCAGTAGTAGCCTAGCGGGAGGGGAGACCCAGTACTTC	CASSSLAGGETQYF
TRBJ2-5	once	TRBV10-1	NA	14	TGCGCCAGCAGTGAATCAGGACCGGGCGGGGCCCAGTACTTC	CASSESGPGGAQYF
TRBJ2-3	NA	TRBV11-2	NA	15	TGTGCCAGCAGCGCAAACGGGGCCCACCCAGATACGCAGTATTTT	CASSANGAHPDTQYF
TRBJ1-5	few	TRBV19	TRBD1	16	TGTGCCAGTAGTTCCGATACAGGGGGCAGGAATCAGCCCCAGCATTTT	CASSSDTGGRNQPQHF
TRBJ2-2	NA	TRBV4-2	TRBD2	15	TGTGCCAGCAGCTCAAGCGGGAGGAACACCGGGGAGCTGTTTTTT	CASSSSGRNTGELFF
TRBJ2-1	NA	TRBV4-3	NA	17	TGCGCCAGCAGCCAGTCTCGGGCTAGCGATTCCTACAATGAGCAGTTCTTC	CASSQSRASDSYNEQFF
TRBJ1-3	NA	TRBV5-1	NA	15	TGCGCCAGCAGCTTGGCGGGAGCGGTTGGAAACACCATATATTTT	CASSLAGAVGNTIYF
TRBJ1-4	few	TRBV7-2	NA	14	TGTGCCAGCAGCCCCGTGTCAGGGGTGGAAAAACTGTTTTTT	CASSPVSGVEKLFF
TRBJ2-1	NA	TRBV11-1	NA	18	TGTGCCAGCAGCCCAGGGCTCGGTGTACAGGGCGGTTCGAATGAGCAGTTCTTC	CASSPGLGVQGGSNEQFF
TRBJ1-2	NA	TRBV19	TRBD1	15	TGTGCCAGTAGTCCGGGGGACAGGGTGGGCTATGGCTACACCTTC	CASSPGDRVGYGYTF
TRBJ2-7	NA	TRBV29-1	NA	11	TGCAGCGTTGAACAGGGCCTGGGGCAGTACTTC	CSVEQGLGQYF
TRBJ1-1	NA	TRBV7-2	TRBD1	13	TGTGCCAGCAGGGCAGGGGGGTGGATTGAAGCTTTCTTT	CASRAGGWIEAFF
TRBJ2-7	NA	TRBV19	NA	15	TGTGCCAGTAGTATCATTGGCGGTGGGCCCCCCGAGCAGTACTTC	CASSIIGGGPPEQYF
TRBJ2-1	NA	TRBV5-1	TRBD2	15	TGCGCCAGCAGCGAGGGACTAGCGGGAGTAAATGAGCAGTTCTTC	CASSEGLAGVNEQFF
TRBJ1-5	few	TRBV4-2	NA	17	TGTGCCAGCAGCCAAGAACTTACAGGGATCGGCAATCAGCCCCAGCATTTT	CASSQELTGIGNQPQHF
TRBJ2-5	NA	TRBV5-4	NA	12	TGTGCCAGCAGCTCTCTTAGAGGGACCCAGTACTTC	CASSSLRGTQYF
TRBJ2-3	NA	TRBV25-1	TRBD2	15	TGTGCCAGCAGTGATAGGCCAGCGGGAGCAGATACGCAGTATTTT	CASSDRPAGADTQYF
TRBJ1-5	few	TRBV25-1	NA	12	TGTGCCAGCAGTGATGGGAATCAGCCCCAGCATTTT	CASSDGNQPQHF
TRBJ2-2	NA	TRBV19	NA	13	TGTGCCAGTAGGGGAAAGGGCACCGGGGAGCTGTTTTTT	CASRGKGTGELFF
TRBJ2-5	NA	TRBV29-1	NA	12	TGCAGCGTAGCGACAGGAAAAGAGACCCAGTACTTC	CSVATGKETQYF
TRBJ2-1	NA	TRBV4-3	TRBD2	14	TGCGCCAGCAGCCTGACCGGGGGGAGAAATGAGCAGTTCTTC	CASSLTGGRNEQFF
TRBJ2-7	NA	TRBV9	TRBD2	15	TGTGCCAGCAGCGTATCGGGCGGGAGTGATCACGAGCAGTACTTC	CASSVSGGSDHEQYF
TRBJ2-5	NA	TRBV11-3	NA	12	TGTGCCAGCAGCAACCAACAAGAGACCCAGTACTTC	CASSNQQETQYF
TRBJ2-1	NA	TRBV5-1	TRBD1	14	TGCGCCAGCAGCATAGGACAGGGGGTTGGGGAGCAGTTCTTC	CASSIGQGVGEQFF
TRBJ2-7	NA	TRBV6-5	NA	14	TGTGCCAGCAGTTACCCCAGGGAGAACTACGAGCAGTACTTC	CASSYPRENYEQYF